This T cell receptor (beta chain) was captured in a study of T cells in Graves' hyperthyroidism and ophthalmopathy. From RNA transcripts, TCR beta CDR3 regions were amplified. HTBI primers were the set used in a first-round RT-PCR of the TCR CDR3. From the multiplex PCR reads, TCRdb called clonotypes with MiXCR, one entry per CDR3 protein. The sample records around 570,000 distinct CDR3 sequences, roughly 21% being singletons. The study's findings and limits: Most clonotypes expanded in thyroid above 0.001 were likewise present in blood.

A note on this clonotype: Its antigen is unknown.

Patients were excluded because of uncontrolled infection, other autoimmune disease, pregnancy or lactation. The CDR3 is 14 amino acids. Trimming cost V 2 bases and J 2 bases, with 11 bases left between them. CDR1 GTSNPN and CDR2 SVGIG come from the germline V gene (reference sequence). The origin of this receptor is a middle-aged man with Graves' ophthalmopathy. Specimen: blood. The chain links TRBV30 to TRBJ2-3; TRBD1 might be the D (6 bases). The CDR3 loop reads CAWSRQEFTDTQYF. CDR3 nucleotide sequence: TGTGCCTGGAGTCGACAGGAATTCACAGATACGCAGTATTTT.